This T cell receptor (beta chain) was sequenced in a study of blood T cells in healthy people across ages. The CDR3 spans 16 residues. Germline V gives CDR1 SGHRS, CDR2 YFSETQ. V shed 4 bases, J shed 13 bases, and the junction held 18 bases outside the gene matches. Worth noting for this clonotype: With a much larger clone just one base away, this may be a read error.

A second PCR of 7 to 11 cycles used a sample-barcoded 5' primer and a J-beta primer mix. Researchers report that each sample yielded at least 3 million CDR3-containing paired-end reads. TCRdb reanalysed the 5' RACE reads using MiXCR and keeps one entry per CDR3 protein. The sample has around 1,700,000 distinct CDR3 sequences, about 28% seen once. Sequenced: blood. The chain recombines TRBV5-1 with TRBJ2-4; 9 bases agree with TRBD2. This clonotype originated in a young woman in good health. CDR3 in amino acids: CASSQAGGPSYNEQYF. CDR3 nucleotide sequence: TGCGCCAGCAGCCAAGCGGGAGGTCCCTCCTACAATGAGCAGTACTTC.